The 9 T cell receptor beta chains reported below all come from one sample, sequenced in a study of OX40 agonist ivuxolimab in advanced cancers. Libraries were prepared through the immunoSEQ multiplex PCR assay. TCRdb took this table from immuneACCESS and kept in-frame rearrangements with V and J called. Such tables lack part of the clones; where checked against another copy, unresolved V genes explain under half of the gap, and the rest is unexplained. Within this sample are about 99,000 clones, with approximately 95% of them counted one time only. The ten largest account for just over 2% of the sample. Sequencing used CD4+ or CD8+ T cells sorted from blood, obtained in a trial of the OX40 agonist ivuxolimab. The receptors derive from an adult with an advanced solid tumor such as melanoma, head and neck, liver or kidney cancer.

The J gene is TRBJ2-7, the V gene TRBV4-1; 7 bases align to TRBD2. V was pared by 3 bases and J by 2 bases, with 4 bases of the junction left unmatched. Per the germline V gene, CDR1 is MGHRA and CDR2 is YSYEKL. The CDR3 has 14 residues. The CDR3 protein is CASSQAGETYEQYF. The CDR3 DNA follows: TGCGCCAGCAGCCAGGCGGGGGAGACCTACGAGCAGTACTTC.

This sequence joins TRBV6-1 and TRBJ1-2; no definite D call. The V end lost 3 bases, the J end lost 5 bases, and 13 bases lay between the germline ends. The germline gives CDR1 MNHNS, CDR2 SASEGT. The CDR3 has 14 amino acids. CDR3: CASSEREPFYGYTF. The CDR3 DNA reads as TGTGCCAGCAGTGAGAGGGAGCCTTTTTATGGCTACACCTTC.

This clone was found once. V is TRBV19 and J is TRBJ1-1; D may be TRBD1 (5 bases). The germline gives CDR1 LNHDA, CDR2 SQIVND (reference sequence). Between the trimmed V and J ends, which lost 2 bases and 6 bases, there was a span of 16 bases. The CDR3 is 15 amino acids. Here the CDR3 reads CASSITQGTSSEAFF. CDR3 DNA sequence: TGTGCCAGTAGTATAACGCAGGGTACAAGCTCTGAAGCTTTCTTT.

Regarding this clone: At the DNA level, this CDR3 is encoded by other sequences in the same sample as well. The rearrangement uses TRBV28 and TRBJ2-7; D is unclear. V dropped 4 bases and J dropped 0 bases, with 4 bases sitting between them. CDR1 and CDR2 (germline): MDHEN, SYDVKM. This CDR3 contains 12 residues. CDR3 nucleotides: TGTGCCAGCAGTTCTAGCTCCTACGAGCAGTACTTC. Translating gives CASSSSSYEQYF.

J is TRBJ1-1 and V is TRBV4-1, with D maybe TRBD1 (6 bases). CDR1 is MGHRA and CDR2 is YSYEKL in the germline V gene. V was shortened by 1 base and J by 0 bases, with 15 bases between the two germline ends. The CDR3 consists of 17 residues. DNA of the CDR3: TGCGCCAGCAGCCAAGGGGCCGACAGGCCCATGAACACTGAAGCTTTCTTT. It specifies CASSQGADRPMNTEAFF.

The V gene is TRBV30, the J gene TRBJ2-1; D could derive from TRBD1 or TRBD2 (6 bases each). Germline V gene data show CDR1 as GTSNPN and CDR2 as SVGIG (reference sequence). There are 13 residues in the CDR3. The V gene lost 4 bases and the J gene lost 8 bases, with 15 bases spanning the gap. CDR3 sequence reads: CAWNHGGQDEQFF. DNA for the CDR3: TGTGCCTGGAACCATGGGGGGCAGGATGAGCAGTTCTTC.

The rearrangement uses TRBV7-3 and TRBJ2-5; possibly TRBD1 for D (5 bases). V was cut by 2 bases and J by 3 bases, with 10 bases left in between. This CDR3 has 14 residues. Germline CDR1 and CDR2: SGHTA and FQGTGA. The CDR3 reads CASSLGAWEETQYF. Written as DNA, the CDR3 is TGTGCCAGCAGCTTAGGGGCTTGGGAAGAGACCCAGTACTTC.

Here the CDR3 reads CASSIAVGQVAPYYGYTF. For the CDR3, the DNA is TGTGCCAGTAGTATAGCCGTGGGACAGGTAGCCCCCTACTATGGCTACACCTTC. V is TRBV19 and J is TRBJ1-2; 8 bases fit TRBD1. This CDR3 has 18 residues. Per germline, CDR1 LNHDA and CDR2 SQIVND (reference sequence). Trimming at V came to 1 base and at J to 3 bases, leaving 13 bases not matched to a gene.

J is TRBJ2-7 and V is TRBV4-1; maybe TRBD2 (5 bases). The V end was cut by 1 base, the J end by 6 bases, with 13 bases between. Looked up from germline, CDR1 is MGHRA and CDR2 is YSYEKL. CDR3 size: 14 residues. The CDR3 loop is CASSQVGQGSEQYF. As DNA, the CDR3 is TGCGCCAGCAGCCAAGTAGGGCAAGGGAGCGAGCAGTACTTC.